This TCR beta chain was identified during a study of shared clonotypes between healthy human individuals (dated by TCRdb to 2020 to 2022). With respect to the entire study: A few men and two women, aged 18 to 49 years, made up the cohort. Per donor, leukapheresis produced somewhere between about 0.94 and 9.5 billion PBMCs. To increase sequencing depth and limit assay-specific biases, TCR repertoire library preparation and sequencing were carried out by different laboratories using diverse techniques. Blood TCR repertoires of roughly five healthy adults were deeply sequenced to estimate repertoire size and the extent of clonotype sharing between individuals.

Study-wide conclusions, independent of this receptor: Sampling was limited to blood, and TCR repertoires in tissue likely differ from TCR repertoires in blood. Based on pairwise subsampling, the degree of clonotype sharing among donors was expected to be affected by sequencing depth. The small number of donors limited the genetic and exposure-history diversity represented.

This clone was observed a single time. No cognate antigen has been identified for it. One base away there is no much larger clone; base qualities are not given. Deletion took 5 bases off V and 2 bases off J, with a span of 6 bases between the germline ends. The CDR3 sequence holds 13 residues, the cysteine and phenylalanine included. CDR3 DNA only is kept here, 39 bases in frame from base 1. The germline V gene gives CDR1 as MDHEN and CDR2 as SYDVKM. The donors were healthy, HIV-negative adults with no recently reported acute infections or vaccinations. Every donor was a Caucasian adult residing in Nashville, Tennessee, USA. In the unsorted samples, 90 million to 100 million PBMCs were counted, and genomic DNA was extracted using the QIAamp DNA Blood Mini kit. After blood collection by leukapheresis, PBMCs were isolated using Ficoll-Histopaque density gradient centrifugation and then cryopreserved in the vapor phase of liquid nitrogen.

Using the deep immunoSEQ assay, multiplex PCR amplified TCR CDR3 regions from genomic DNA. For each cell subset, the extracted genomic DNA was distributed evenly across all wells of several immunoSEQ 96-well plates, and each plate served as one replicate. For unsorted PBMC, roughly 300 ng of genomic DNA, equivalent to tens of thousands of T cell genomes, went into each replicate PCR. Genomic DNA from unsorted PBMC was sequenced over ten immunoSEQ deep assay plates. The purified libraries were quantified using a Qubit 3.0 fluorometer, sized with a Bioanalyzer 2100, and then quantified again using the KAPA Library Quantification kit. Every immunoSEQ 96-well plate was sequenced on a dedicated single-read 150-cycle Illumina NextSeq 550 flow cell. On the authors' methods: Because the immunoSEQ output held only junctional sequences and lacked quality scores, the filtering could not match the filtering applied to full-length reads. Sequences were annotated with PyIR, a Python wrapper for IgBLAST v1.9, using IMGT germline references to assign V/J genes and CDR3. Reads with weak V/J assignments (E-value above 1e-6), missing CDR3, stop codons, out-of-frame junctions, or ambiguous translated residues were removed. V3J clonotypes were defined as sequences sharing an identical inferred V gene, J gene, and CDR3 amino acid sequence. Percentage overlap between repertoires was calculated by dividing the number of shared unique clonotypes by the size of the smaller repertoire. RTK rarefaction, the Chao1 estimator, and Recon v2.1 estimates of unobserved clonotypes were used to assess repertoire richness. TCRdb stores this immuneACCESS table with in-frame sequences only. Part of the clones is absent; in the studies checked, under half of the shortfall reflects unresolved V genes, and no reason is known for the rest. For V, J and clone size, that table is used; D and trimming come from the DNA. The sample records about 490,000 clones, 78% of which are singletons. The ten largest clones capture more than 10% of the sample.

The sequence was obtained from a woman in her 40s in good health. Some clones in this sample may be carry-over from other donors' samples. The V gene is TRBV28 and the J gene is TRBJ2-2, with the D segment identity uncertain. The sequenced sample was PBMCs. The DNA sequence is given as TGTGCCAGCAGTCCCTACAACACCGGGGAGCTGTTTTTT. Translated, this gives CASSPYNTGELFF.